The sequence of this TCR beta chain was determined in a study of blood T cell repertoires in COVID-19. Study-level background: Material from acute and convalescent COVID-19 was sourced from the United States, Italy and Spain. T cells, B-cell-depleted T cells, or PBMCs provided the cDNA or gDNA that served as material.

Trimming left V 6 bases short and J 8 bases short, with 21 bases between. Germline values: CDR1 SGDLS, CDR2 YYNGEE. CDR3 length equals 15 residues. Under the authors' procedure: Amplification of reference gene primers was used by the study to estimate nucleated cell counts. The repertoire was sequenced with immunoSEQ multiplex PCR; TCRdb's copy has only in-frame clones and lacks some. V, J and clone size derive from that table, while D and trimming were established from the DNA sequence. Seen here are around 240,000 clones, approximately 85% observed once, and the top ten hold about 1%. The clonotype comes from a man aged 35 to 55 with acute or convalescent COVID-19. V gene TRBV9 combines with J gene TRBJ2-4; possibly TRBD1 for D (5 bases). Sequences were obtained from peripheral blood. CDR3 DNA sequence: TGTGCCAGCACTAGAAGGGCAGGGAAGAGGTACATTCAGTACTTC. Translated, it gives CASTRRAGKRYIQYF.